Listed here are 26 T cell receptor beta chains from one sample, sequenced in a study of beta chain features in type 1 diabetes. Study-wide results and caveats: Type 1 diabetes patients had moderately but significantly shorter TCRB CDR3s in all four CD4+ subsets.

Expressed TCRB transcripts were sequenced after all isolated RNA was converted to cDNA. Some clones are missing from TCRdb's copy, which holds only in-frame ones; the method was immunoSEQ multiplex PCR. The table includes some 700,000 clones, around an eighth detected once. These receptors are not linked to any known antigen. Input material: naive CD4+ T cells from blood. The source of these receptors is a man in his late teens or twenties with type 1 diabetes.

On this clone: Different DNA sequences within this sample yield the same CDR3. The chain links TRBV15 to TRBJ2-5; 7 bases are a match to TRBD1. CDR1 is LNHNV and CDR2 is YYDKDF in the germline V gene (reference sequence). V shed 9 bases, J shed 5 bases, and the junction held 6 bases outside the gene matches. The CDR3 contains 12 residues. CDR3 DNA: TGTGCCACAAAGGGGGCCGGGGAGACCCAGTACTTC. Translation gives CATKGAGETQYF.

This clone was seen more than once but under ten times. This chain links TRBV4-1 with TRBJ1-2; D is uncertain. Germline V gene sequence: CDR1 MGHRA, CDR2 YSYEKL. The CDR3 is made up of 17 amino acids. V was cut by 0 bases and J by 4 bases, with 18 bases left in between. CDR3 sequence (DNA): TGCGCCAGCAGCCAAGATGGCGGAGAATGGAGGGCCTATGGCTACACCTTC. It codes for CASSQDGGEWRAYGYTF.

The V gene is TRBV7-9, the J gene TRBJ2-7; 12 bases are shared with TRBD2. The CDR3 spans 18 residues. Germline assignment: CDR1 SEHNR and CDR2 FQNEAQ (reference sequence). With V trimmed by 0 bases and J by 1 base, 7 bases remained unmatched. This CDR3 is CASSLAWTSGVASYEQYF. CDR3 sequence (DNA): TGTGCCAGCAGCTTAGCGTGGACTAGCGGGGTTGCTTCCTACGAGCAGTACTTC.

The sample holds a few counts of this clone. The rearrangement uses TRBV5-1 and TRBJ1-1; D possibly corresponds to TRBD1 (6 bases). The CDR3 loop spans 17 amino acids. Germline lookup yields CDR1 SGHRS and CDR2 YFSETQ. Trimming stripped 2 bases from V and 2 bases from J, with 19 bases between. The CDR3 region has the DNA TGCGCCAGCAGCTTATTGCGGGGGGCCCTGGGAAACACTGAAGCTTTCTTT. It specifies CASSLLRGALGNTEAFF.

This clone has more than one count but fewer than ten. This rearrangement joins TRBV9 to TRBJ2-6; 12 bases line up with TRBD2. V was clipped by 5 bases and J by 2 bases; unmatched bases: 5. Germline V CDR1 and CDR2: SGDLS, YYNGEE. The CDR3 has 17 amino acids. For the CDR3, the DNA is TGTGCCAGCAGTCCTAGCGGGGGGGCTGCTGGGGCCAACGTCCTGACTTTC. This translates into CASSPSGGAAGANVLTF. Full variable domain (remainder filled in from reference TRBV9 and TRBJ2-6): DSGVTQTPKHLITATGQRVTLRCSPRSGDLSVYWYQQSLDQGLQFLIQYYNGEERAKGNILERFSAQQFPDLHSELNLSSLELGDSALYFCASSPSGGAAGANVLTFGAGSRLTVL.

This chain links TRBV7-9 with TRBJ1-5; D is uncertain. The CDR3 has 14 amino acids. The V end was cut by 0 bases, the J end by 4 bases, with 7 bases between. Germline lookup yields CDR1 SEHNR and CDR2 FQNEAQ (reference sequence). Written as DNA, the CDR3 is TGTGCCAGCAGCTTAGCACAGTTAAATCAGCCCCAGCATTTT. It encodes CASSLAQLNQPQHF.

The rearrangement uses TRBV14 and TRBJ1-1, with 10 bases fitting TRBD1. CDR1 and CDR2 from the germline V gene are SGHDN and FVKESK. The V and J ends lost 3 bases and 3 bases, in that order; junction bases with no gene match: 4. This CDR3 has 15 amino acids. CDR3 DNA sequence: TGTGCCAGCAGCCAGTTGGGACAGGGGTACACTGAAGCTTTCTTT. Its protein is CASSQLGQGYTEAFF.

This clone was seen a few times. The chain is built from TRBV27 and TRBJ1-1; D gene unclear. With 2 bases removed from V and 4 bases from J, the gap between germline ends came to 11 bases. CDR3 length: 14 amino acids. The germline V gene encodes CDR1 MNHEY and CDR2 SMNVEV (reference sequence). The CDR3 protein is CASSLNQAATEAFF. The CDR3 bases are TGTGCCAGCAGTTTAAATCAGGCGGCCACTGAAGCTTTCTTT.

This clone was observed a handful of times. The CDR3 reads CASSLDVLGFQYF. CDR3 coding DNA: TGCGCCAGCAGCTTGGACGTACTGGGGTTCCAGTACTTC. This chain links TRBV5-1 with TRBJ2-7; D is unclear. Germline lookup yields CDR1 SGHRS and CDR2 YFSETQ. The V end was cut by 0 bases, the J end by 10 bases, with 14 bases between. This CDR3 is 13 amino acids long.

This clone was recorded a few times. The CDR3 carries no conserved terminal phenylalanine or tryptophan, so it likely arises from a read error. It is unclear where the CDR3 begins or ends on the DNA, so no DNA is shown, and the CDR3 is as TCRdb lists it. This rearrangement joins TRBV7-9 to TRBJ2-3. The CDR3 comprises 13 residues, both ends counted. Germline assignment: CDR1 SEHNR and CDR2 FQNEAQ (reference sequence). CDR3 sequence reads: CASSLEIKGFLTI.

This clone was seen more than once but under ten times. The rearrangement joins TRBV11-2 to TRBJ2-1, with TRBD1 as a possible D gene (6 bases). The germline CDR1 and CDR2 sequences are SGHAT and FQNNGV. The CDR3 is made up of 14 amino acids. The ends were cut back, 3 bases at V and 2 bases at J, with 8 bases in the middle. DNA of the CDR3: TGTGCCAGCAGCTTCGGGACAACCTACAATGAGCAGTTCTTC. Its translation: CASSFGTTYNEQFF.

This chain links TRBV2 with TRBJ2-2, with 10 bases lining up with TRBD1. The CDR3 consists of 16 residues. Germline CDR1 and CDR2: SNHLY and FYNNEI. The ends lost 2 bases at V and 5 bases at J; junction bases unmatched: 5. Here the CDR3 DNA reads TGTGCCAGCAGTGAATTAGGACAGGGGGTGACCGGGGAGCTGTTTTTT. This encodes CASSELGQGVTGELFF.

Concerning this clone itself: Other DNA sequences in this sample translate to the same CDR3. The chain uses TRBV5-1 and TRBJ2-1; tentatively, D is TRBD2 (5 bases). The length of the CDR3 is 13 residues. The germline V and J ends were trimmed by 4 bases and 5 bases, with 10 bases remaining between them. Germline loops: CDR1 SGHRS, CDR2 YFSETQ. This CDR3 reads CASSPRGDNEQFF. CDR3 sequence (DNA): TGCGCCAGCAGCCCCCGGGGAGACAATGAGCAGTTCTTC.

There are a few counts of this clone. This sample includes further DNA sequences coding for the same CDR3. The chain recombines TRBV7-2 with TRBJ2-1; the match to TRBD2 covers 12 bases. CDR1 and CDR2 (germline): SGHTA, FQGNSA. The CDR3 sequence is 15 residues long. After removal of 4 bases from V and 4 bases from J, the junction contained 2 bases not matched to a gene. The CDR3 region is CASSSTSGGYNEQFF. For the CDR3, the DNA is TGTGCCAGCAGCTCGACTAGCGGGGGTTACAATGAGCAGTTCTTC.

This clone came up a few times. The CDR3 here is CASSRDRGRGYTF. CDR3 bases: TGTGCCAGCAGCAGAGACAGGGGTCGGGGCTACACCTTC. The chain couples TRBV13 to TRBJ1-2; 8 bases are a match to TRBD1. J was trimmed by 8 bases and V by 5 bases; bases with no gene match: 7. There are 13 residues in the CDR3. Looked up from germline, CDR1 is PRHDT and CDR2 is FYEKMQ (reference sequence).

The gene calls are TRBV30 and TRBJ1-3; TRBD1 matches 8 bases. This CDR3 is built from 13 residues. CDR1 is GTSNPN, CDR2 SVGIG, per germline (reference sequence). J was trimmed by 8 bases and V by 7 bases; bases with no gene match: 10. CDR3 in amino acids: CASTDRVGYTIYF. CDR3 DNA sequence: TGTGCCTCGACGGACAGGGTAGGATACACCATATATTTT.

In its sample, this clone was seen a few times. The rearrangement links TRBV6-6 to TRBJ1-4; no clear D gene. Per the germline V gene, CDR1 is MNHNY and CDR2 is SVGAGI (reference sequence). The CDR3 covers 12 residues. Trimming stripped 6 bases from V and 8 bases from J, with 10 bases between. The CDR3 DNA reads as TGTGCCAGCAGCCACGAGGGAGAAAAACTGTTTTTT. Residues: CASSHEGEKLFF.

The gene calls are TRBV9 and TRBJ2-2; tentative D call: TRBD2 (5 bases). The CDR3 is 14 residues long. V dropped 4 bases and J dropped 6 bases, with 13 bases sitting between them. The germline V gene has CDR1 SGDLS and CDR2 YYNGEE. CDR3 protein: CASSPLLSAGELFF. The CDR3 bases are TGTGCCAGCAGCCCTCTCCTTAGCGCCGGGGAGCTGTTTTTT. The full variable domain, completed using reference TRBV9 and TRBJ2-2, is DSGVTQTPKHLITATGQRVTLRCSPRSGDLSVYWYQQSLDQGLQFLIQYYNGEERAKGNILERFSAQQFPDLHSELNLSSLELGDSALYFCASSPLLSAGELFFGEGSRLTVL.

V usage is TRBV5-1 and J usage is TRBJ2-2; 10 bases agree with TRBD1. The germline V gene encodes CDR1 SGHRS and CDR2 YFSETQ. Germline trimming cut 4 bases from V and 3 bases from J; bases unmatched to any gene: 6. The CDR3 has 16 residues. The CDR3 loop reads CASSNRQGADTGELFF. The CDR3 DNA follows: TGCGCCAGCAGCAACAGACAGGGGGCGGACACCGGGGAGCTGTTTTTT.

The table lists this clone with a few counts. The V and J genes are TRBV5-6 and TRBJ1-6; perhaps TRBD1 as D (5 bases). Germline loops: CDR1 SGHDT, CDR2 YYEEEE. Trimming stripped 1 base from V and 8 bases from J, with 10 bases between. The CDR3 is 14 residues long. The DNA for the CDR3 is TGTGCCAGCAGCTTGCAGGGTCTAGATTCACCCCTCCACTTT. Encoded protein: CASSLQGLDSPLHF.

This clone was picked up a small number of times. The gene calls are TRBV5-1 and TRBJ2-1, with TRBD2 identical over 8 bases. The junction had 4 bases not matched to a gene; V was cut back by 1 base and J by 4 bases. The germline gives CDR1 SGHRS, CDR2 YFSETQ. This CDR3 has 15 residues. Written as DNA, the CDR3 is TGCGCCAGCAGCTTGAAGGCTAGCGGGTACAATGAGCAGTTCTTC. As protein: CASSLKASGYNEQFF.

This clone was seen a few times. The V call is TRBV28, the J call TRBJ1-6; D gene uncertain. Germline values: CDR1 MDHEN, CDR2 SYDVKM. The germline V and J ends were trimmed by 11 bases and 10 bases, with 12 bases remaining between them. The CDR3 is 11 residues long. The CDR3 sequence is CAATGGSPLHF. In DNA, the CDR3 is TGTGCCGCGACCGGTGGATCACCCCTCCACTTT.

This clone has just a few counts. The chain recombines TRBV5-1 with TRBJ2-1; D may correspond to TRBD1 or TRBD2 (6 bases each). Germline V gives CDR1 SGHRS, CDR2 YFSETQ. The CDR3 is made up of 16 amino acids. Trimming removed 1 base at V and 6 bases at J, with 17 bases between. The CDR3 loop is CASSLSLAGEVNEQFF. The CDR3 nucleotides are TGCGCCAGCAGCTTGAGTTTAGCAGGGGAGGTCAATGAGCAGTTCTTC.

This sequence joins TRBV5-4 and TRBJ2-7; TRBD1 aligns across 8 bases. The CDR3 contains 14 residues. The ends lost 4 bases at V and 9 bases at J; junction bases unmatched: 12. Germline V gene sequence: CDR1 SGHNT, CDR2 YYREEE (reference sequence). Here the CDR3 DNA reads TGTGCCAGCAGCGGACAGGGCTACCGACCCACGCAGTACTTC. Translated, it gives CASSGQGYRPTQYF.

The J gene is TRBJ1-1, the V gene TRBV6-1; D uncertain. There are 13 residues in the CDR3. CDR1 is MNHNS, CDR2 SASEGT, per germline. Trimming shortened V by 10 bases and J by 1 base, and 13 bases separated the two germline ends. This chain's CDR3 is CATTSGRNTEAFF. In DNA form, the CDR3 reads TGTGCCACCACTTCTGGACGGAACACTGAAGCTTTCTTT.

Comments on this clone: This CDR3 is also generated by other DNA sequences in the sample. The chain carries TRBV7-9 and TRBJ2-2; D remains unclear. Trimming shortened V by 5 bases and J by 5 bases, and 3 bases separated the two germline ends. The germline V gene encodes CDR1 SEHNR and CDR2 FQNEAQ (reference sequence). This CDR3 region has 11 residues. In DNA form, the CDR3 reads TGTGCCAGCAGCCTAACCGGGGAGCTGTTTTTT. Translated: CASSLTGELFF.